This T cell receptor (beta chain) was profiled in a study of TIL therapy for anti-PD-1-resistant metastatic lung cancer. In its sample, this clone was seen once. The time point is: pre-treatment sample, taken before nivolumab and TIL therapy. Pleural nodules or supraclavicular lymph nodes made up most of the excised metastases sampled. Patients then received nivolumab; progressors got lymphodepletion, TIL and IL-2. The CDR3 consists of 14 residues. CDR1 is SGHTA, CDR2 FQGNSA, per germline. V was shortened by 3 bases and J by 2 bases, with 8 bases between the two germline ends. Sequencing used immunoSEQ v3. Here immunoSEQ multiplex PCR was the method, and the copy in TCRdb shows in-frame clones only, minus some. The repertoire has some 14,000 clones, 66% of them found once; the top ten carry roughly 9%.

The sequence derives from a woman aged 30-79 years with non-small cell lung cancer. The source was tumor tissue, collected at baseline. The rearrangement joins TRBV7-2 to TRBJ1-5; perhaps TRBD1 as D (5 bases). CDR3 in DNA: TGTGCCAGCAGCTTCCAGGGAGGCAATCAGCCCCAGCATTTT. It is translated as CASSFQGGNQPQHF.